This T cell receptor (beta chain) was captured in a study of blood T cell repertoires in COVID-19. The overall study: Material from acute and convalescent COVID-19 was sourced from the United States, Italy and Spain. Sources were T cells, B-cell-depleted T cells, or PBMCs; the material itself was cDNA or gDNA.

In the case of this clone: The sample carries other DNA sequences with the same CDR3.

The Seattle patients joined while their infection was active and were tracked longitudinally afterward. Authors' analysis steps: For nucleated cells, counts were estimated from reference gene primer amplification. Repertoires were generated with immunoSEQ multiplex PCR, while TCRdb's copy carries only in-frame clones and drops some. That table supplies the V and J calls and clone size; D and trimming were determined from the DNA. The sample consists of approximately 150,000 clones, just over 90% of them appearing once. Sequencing was carried out using peripheral blood. The receptor was isolated from a man younger than 30 with COVID-19, enrolled during active disease.

The CDR3 DNA sequence: TGCGCCAGCAGCCAAGACAGGCTAGCGGGAGCCTACGAGCAGTACTTC. Protein sequence: CASSQDRLAGAYEQYF. The gene calls are TRBV4-3 and TRBJ2-7; 10 bases agree with TRBD2. Germline V gene data show CDR1 as LGHNA and CDR2 as YSLEER. CDR3 size: 16 residues. V lost 0 bases, J lost 2 bases, and 4 bases stayed unmatched.